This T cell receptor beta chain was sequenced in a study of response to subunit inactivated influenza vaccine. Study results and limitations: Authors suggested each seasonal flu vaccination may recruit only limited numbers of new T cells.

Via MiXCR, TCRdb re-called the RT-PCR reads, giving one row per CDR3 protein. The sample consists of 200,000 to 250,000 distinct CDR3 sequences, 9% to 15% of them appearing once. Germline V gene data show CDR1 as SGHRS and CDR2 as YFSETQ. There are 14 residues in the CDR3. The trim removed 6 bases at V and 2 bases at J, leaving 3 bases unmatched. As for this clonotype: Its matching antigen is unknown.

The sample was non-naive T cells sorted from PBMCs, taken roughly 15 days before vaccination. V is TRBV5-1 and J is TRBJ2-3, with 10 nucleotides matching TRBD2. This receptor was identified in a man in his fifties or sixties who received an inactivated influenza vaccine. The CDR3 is CASNSGGATDTQYF. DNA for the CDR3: TGCGCCAGCAACAGCGGGGGGGCCACAGATACGCAGTATTTT.